What follows describes a single T cell receptor beta chain. What it binds is unknown. This sample is part of a study of healthy donors' naive CD4 and CD8 T cells. Study-level results: Most V and J genes were reportedly biased between naive CD4+ and CD8+ cells.

A linear amplification protocol produced the TCR libraries from around 0.55 ug of total RNA. Original processing methods: Four to six healthy donors contributed 60,000 to 80,000 sequenced TCR alpha transcripts. TCRdb reprocessed the reads with MiXCR, giving one entry per CDR3 protein. TCRdb assigned the V and J calls; the authors' analysis was not used. The table includes some 190,000 distinct CDR3 sequences, 65% to 80% detected once. The V gene end was trimmed by 8 bases and the J gene end by 5 bases; junction bases not matched to a gene: 2. Germline V gene data show CDR1 as SNHLY and CDR2 as FYNNEI. The CDR3 covers 12 residues. CD4+CD8-CD45RO-CD45RA+ cells were naive CD4+; CD8+CD4-CD45RA+CD27bright cells were naive CD8+.

Source material: naive CD4+ and CD8+ T cells sorted from blood, pooled from several donors. This chain uses TRBV2 with TRBJ1-1; TRBD1 aligns across 10 bases. This receptor was identified in a pool of human donors in good health; the sample pools cells from several healthy donors. The CDR3 sequence is CASDRGHTEAFF. CDR3 nucleotide sequence: TGTGCCAGCGACAGGGGGCATACTGAAGCTTTCTTT.